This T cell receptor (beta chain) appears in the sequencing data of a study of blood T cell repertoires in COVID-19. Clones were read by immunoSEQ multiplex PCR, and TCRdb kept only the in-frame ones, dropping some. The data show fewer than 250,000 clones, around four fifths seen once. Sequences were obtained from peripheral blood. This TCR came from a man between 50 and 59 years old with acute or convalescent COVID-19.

The CDR3 DNA sequence: TGTGCCAGCAGCTTAGTCCGGGACAGGGGAAACATTCAGTACTTC. Translating gives CASSLVRDRGNIQYF. This chain uses TRBV7-2 with TRBJ2-4; 10 bases map to TRBD1. Per the germline V gene, CDR1 is SGHTA and CDR2 is FQGNSA. This CDR3 spans 15 amino acids. The V and J ends lost 1 base and 6 bases, in that order; junction bases with no gene match: 3.